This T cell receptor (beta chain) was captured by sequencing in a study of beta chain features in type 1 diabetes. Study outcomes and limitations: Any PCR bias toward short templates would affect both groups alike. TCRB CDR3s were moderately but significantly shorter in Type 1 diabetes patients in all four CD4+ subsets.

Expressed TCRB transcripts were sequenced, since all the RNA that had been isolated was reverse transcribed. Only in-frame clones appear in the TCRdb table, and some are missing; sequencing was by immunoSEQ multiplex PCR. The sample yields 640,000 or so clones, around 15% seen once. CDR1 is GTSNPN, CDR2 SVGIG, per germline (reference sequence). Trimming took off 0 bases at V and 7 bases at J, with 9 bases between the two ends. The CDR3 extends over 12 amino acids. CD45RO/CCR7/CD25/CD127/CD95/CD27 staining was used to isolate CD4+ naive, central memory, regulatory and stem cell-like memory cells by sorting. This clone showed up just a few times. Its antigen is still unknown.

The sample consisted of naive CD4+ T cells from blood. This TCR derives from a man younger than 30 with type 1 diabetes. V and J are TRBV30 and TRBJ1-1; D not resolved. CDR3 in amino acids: CAWSVLWGEAFF. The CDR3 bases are TGTGCCTGGAGTGTACTTTGGGGTGAAGCTTTCTTT.